Following are 11 T cell receptor beta chains from one sample sequenced in a study of blood T cell repertoires in COVID-19. Measured with immunoSEQ multiplex PCR; TCRdb has only the in-frame clones, and not every one. The table lists roughly 280,000 clones, 88% of them singletons. The sequenced material came from peripheral blood. These TCRs come from a woman under 40 with COVID-19, enrolled during active disease.

The chain couples TRBV28 to TRBJ1-1, with 8 nucleotides matching TRBD1. Germline V gives CDR1 MDHEN, CDR2 SYDVKM. The CDR3 is made up of 14 amino acids. Trimming cost V 6 bases and J 0 bases; bases outside gene matches: 3. Here the CDR3 reads CASSSTGVNTEAFF. CDR3 nucleotide sequence: TGTGCCAGCAGCTCGACAGGGGTGAACACTGAAGCTTTCTTT.

This clone has just one count. This chain connects TRBV5-1 to TRBJ2-3; 8 bases are shared with TRBD2. CDR3 size: 14 residues. Germline CDR1 and CDR2: SGHRS and YFSETQ. V was clipped by 7 bases and J by 4 bases; unmatched bases: 8. The CDR3 nucleotides read TGCGCCAGCGGGGGACTAGAGGGTGCAGATACGCAGTATTTT. It encodes CASGGLEGADTQYF.

The chain uses TRBV6-5 and TRBJ1-1; 7 positions agree with TRBD1. Germline trimming cut 4 bases from V and 5 bases from J; bases unmatched to any gene: 7. The germline CDR1 and CDR2 sequences are MNHEY and SVGAGI. This CDR3 contains 14 residues. The CDR3 DNA is TGTGCCAGCAGTTCGGGACAGACGGGGACTGAAGCTTTCTTT. This codes for CASSSGQTGTEAFF.

This sequence joins TRBV2 and TRBJ2-3; 9 bases are shared with TRBD2. The CDR3 spans 15 residues. CDR1 and CDR2 (germline): SNHLY, FYNNEI. V shed 6 bases and J 1 base; nucleotides not matched to a gene: 5. The CDR3 DNA follows: TGTGCCAGCAGGTTATCTAGCGGGGGCACAGATACGCAGTATTTT. It is translated as CASRLSSGGTDTQYF.

This chain connects TRBV4-1 to TRBJ2-1, with TRBD2 identical over 7 bases. CDR1 is MGHRA and CDR2 is YSYEKL in the germline V gene. After removal of 5 bases from V and 5 bases from J, the junction contained 12 bases not matched to a gene. This CDR3 spans 16 amino acids. The CDR3 DNA follows: TGCGCCAGCAGCTACCCGCCTGGGAGGGGTGACAATGAGCAGTTCTTC. The encoded protein is CASSYPPGRGDNEQFF.

This chain joins TRBV28 and TRBJ2-1; maybe TRBD2 (6 bases). CDR1 is MDHEN and CDR2 is SYDVKM in the germline V gene. The CDR3 extends over 14 amino acids. The V end was cut by 3 bases, the J end by 9 bases, with 15 bases between. The CDR3 sequence is CASSFLRVGSEQFF. CDR3 DNA sequence: TGTGCCAGCAGTTTTTTAAGGGTCGGGAGTGAGCAGTTCTTC.

Only one count was recorded for this clone. The V and J genes are TRBV10-2 and TRBJ1-1; a weak D match, TRBD1 (6 bases). The V end was cut by 6 bases, the J end by 0 bases, with 14 bases between. CDR3 size: 15 residues. Germline V lookup: CDR1 WSHSY, CDR2 SAAADI. This CDR3 is CASRVDRLMNTEAFF. Written as DNA, the CDR3 is TGCGCCAGCAGAGTGGACAGACTCATGAACACTGAAGCTTTCTTT.

The genes are TRBV28 and TRBJ1-1; no clear D gene. Germline V gene data show CDR1 as MDHEN and CDR2 as SYDVKM. This CDR3 has 12 residues. The V and J ends lost 7 bases and 0 bases respectively, with 6 bases between them. DNA of the CDR3: TGTGCCAGCAATGAGCTGAACACTGAAGCTTTCTTT. Its protein is CASNELNTEAFF. Filled out from reference TRBV28 and TRBJ1-1, the complete variable domain reads DVKVTQSSRYLVKRTGEKVFLECVQDMDHENMFWYRQDPGLGLRLIYFSYDVKMKEKGDIPEGYSVSREKKERFSLILESASTNQTSMYLCASNELNTEAFFGQGTRLTVV.

CDR3 sequence: CASSLDGTSGSEQYF. The CDR3 bases are TGTGCCAGCAGCTTGGATGGGACTAGCGGGAGCGAGCAGTACTTC. V is TRBV5-4 and J is TRBJ2-7; 14 positions agree with TRBD2. CDR3 size: 15 residues. Germline V gives CDR1 SGHNT, CDR2 YYREEE (reference sequence). V lost 0 bases, J lost 6 bases, and 2 bases stayed unmatched.

This sequence joins TRBV4-1 and TRBJ2-5; 8 nucleotides match TRBD2. The CDR3 is 12 residues long. From germline, CDR1 is MGHRA and CDR2 YSYEKL. The ends lost 6 bases at V and 5 bases at J; junction bases unmatched: 2. The CDR3 nucleotides are TGCGCCAGCAGTACGGGAGGGGAGACCCAGTACTTC. Encoded protein: CASSTGGETQYF.

The chain recombines TRBV19 with TRBJ1-1; 10 nucleotides line up with TRBD1. The CDR3 has 15 residues. Germline CDR1 reads LNHDA; CDR2 reads SQIVND (reference sequence). V lost 8 bases to trimming and J lost 0 bases; unmatched junction nucleotides: 6. DNA of the CDR3: TGTGCCAGTTCGCGGGACAGGGGCATGAACACTGAAGCTTTCTTT. It yields the protein CASSRDRGMNTEAFF.